Listed below are T cell receptor beta chains from one sample, sequenced in a study of CD8 T cells in ankylosing spondylitis. Each CDR3 protein gets one entry after TCRdb re-called the 5' RACE reads with MiXCR. The sample records around 540,000 distinct CDR3 sequences, 12% being singletons. The sample comprised blood, either unsorted or a sorted T cell fraction (not recorded which). The receptors originated from a male donor with ankylosing spondylitis. Both conserved end residues are part of each CDR3. D genes are given only for firm matches. Size is omitted from some rows. Given values are once, few, many or a class for expanded clones.

clone size: -
V gene: TRBV11-2
J gene: TRBJ1-5
D gene: -
CDR3 DNA: TGTGCCAGCAGCTTAGTGGCGGCCGGTAATCAGCCCCAGCATTTT
CDR3 protein: CASSLVAAGNQPQHF

clone size: many
V gene: TRBV24-1
J gene: TRBJ2-1
D gene: -
CDR3 DNA: TGTGCCACCAGTGATTTGCGACAAGCGAATGAGCAGTTCTTC
CDR3 protein: CATSDLRQANEQFF

clone size: -
V gene: TRBV20-1
J gene: TRBJ2-5
D gene: -
CDR3 DNA: TGCAGTGCAGAGGGGGGACCGCAAGAGACCCAGTACTTC
CDR3 protein: CSAEGGPQETQYF

clone size: many
V gene: TRBV12-3/TRBV12-4
J gene: TRBJ2-7
D gene: TRBD2
CDR3 DNA: TGTGCCGGGGGGGACTACGAGCAGTACTTC
CDR3 protein: CAGGDYEQYF

clone size: few
V gene: TRBV20-1
J gene: TRBJ2-3
D gene: TRBD2
CDR3 DNA: TGCAGTGTTCCCGGACGGCGGGAGAGCACAGATACGCAGTATTTT
CDR3 protein: CSVPGRRESTDTQYF

clone size: few
V gene: TRBV12-3/TRBV12-4
J gene: TRBJ2-2
D gene: -
CDR3 DNA: TGTGCCAGCAGTTCAGGGACAACCCAAAACACCGGGGAGCTGTTTTTT
CDR3 protein: CASSSGTTQNTGELFF

clone size: few
V gene: TRBV10-3
J gene: TRBJ1-1
D gene: -
CDR3 DNA: TGTGCCATCAGTGAGCAGGGGTCGAGCACTGAAGCTTTCTTT
CDR3 protein: CAISEQGSSTEAFF

clone size: many
V gene: TRBV7-9
J gene: TRBJ1-1
D gene: -
CDR3 DNA: TGTGCCAGCAGACGAGACAGGAACACTGAAGCTTTCTTT
CDR3 protein: CASRRDRNTEAFF

clone size: few
V gene: TRBV5-1
J gene: TRBJ1-1
D gene: -
CDR3 DNA: TGCGCCAGCAGCTCGGAACAGGGACCGAACACTGAAGCTTTCTTT
CDR3 protein: CASSSEQGPNTEAFF

clone size: -
V gene: TRBV28
J gene: TRBJ1-2
D gene: -
CDR3 DNA: TGTGCCAGCAGTTTACCAGCATGGGACATTCATGGCTACACCTTC
CDR3 protein: CASSLPAWDIHGYTF

clone size: many
V gene: TRBV4-1
J gene: TRBJ2-1
D gene: TRBD1
CDR3 DNA: TGCGCCAGCAGCCAGGATACCCCGGGACAGGGTAACAATGAGCAGTTCTTC
CDR3 protein: CASSQDTPGQGNNEQFF

clone size: few
V gene: TRBV6-5
J gene: TRBJ2-1
D gene: TRBD2
CDR3 DNA: TGTGCCAGCAGTTACCCCCCTAGCGGGGATGAGCAGTTCTTC
CDR3 protein: CASSYPPSGDEQFF

clone size: -
V gene: TRBV18
J gene: TRBJ1-2
D gene: -
CDR3 DNA: TGTGCCAGCTCACGCGGACAGGGCTACACCTTC
CDR3 protein: CASSRGQGYTF

clone size: few
V gene: TRBV6-1
J gene: TRBJ2-2
D gene: -
CDR3 DNA: TGTGCCAGCAGTGTAATTCGAGGGGAGGTCGACGGGGAGCTGTTTTTT
CDR3 protein: CASSVIRGEVDGELFF

clone size: many
V gene: TRBV21-1
J gene: TRBJ2-1
D gene: -
CDR3 DNA: TGTGCCAGCAGCCCCGGGGGGAGAACACCCTCGGAGGGTGAGCAGTTCTTC
CDR3 protein: CASSPGGRTPSEGEQFF

clone size: few
V gene: TRBV3-1
J gene: TRBJ2-4
D gene: -
CDR3 DNA: TGTGCCAGCAGCCCCAGGGACGCGGGGAACATTCAGTACTTC
CDR3 protein: CASSPRDAGNIQYF

clone size: -
V gene: TRBV7-2
J gene: TRBJ2-7
D gene: TRBD2
CDR3 DNA: TGTGCCAGCAGCTTGACTAGCGGGATAAACTACGAGCAGTACTTC
CDR3 protein: CASSLTSGINYEQYF

clone size: few
V gene: TRBV12-3/TRBV12-4
J gene: TRBJ1-4
D gene: TRBD1
CDR3 DNA: TGTGCCAGCAGTTCCTCCGGGACAGGGAACGGAAAACTGTTTTTT
CDR3 protein: CASSSSGTGNGKLFF

clone size: many
V gene: TRBV29-1
J gene: TRBJ2-1
D gene: TRBD2
CDR3 DNA: TGCAGCGCTCGAGTGGCGGGAGGTTACAATGAGCAGTTCTTC
CDR3 protein: CSARVAGGYNEQFF

clone size: few
V gene: TRBV7-9
J gene: TRBJ1-2
D gene: -
CDR3 DNA: TGTGCCAGCAGCTTATTGTGGGGCAGGGAAGTAGACTATGGCTACACCTTC
CDR3 protein: CASSLLWGREVDYGYTF

clone size: -
V gene: TRBV20-1
J gene: TRBJ2-1
D gene: TRBD2
CDR3 DNA: TGCAGTGCTAAGTCCCGGACTAGCGGGAGGTGGAATGAGCAGTTCTTC
CDR3 protein: CSAKSRTSGRWNEQFF

clone size: -
V gene: TRBV11-3
J gene: TRBJ2-3
D gene: -
CDR3 DNA: TGTGCCAGCAGCTCCAGGTTTACAGATACGCAGTATTTT
CDR3 protein: CASSSRFTDTQYF

clone size: many
V gene: TRBV4-1
J gene: TRBJ1-5
D gene: -
CDR3 DNA: TGCGCCAGCAGCCAAACCAGCAATCAGCCCCAGCATTTT
CDR3 protein: CASSQTSNQPQHF

clone size: -
V gene: TRBV10-3
J gene: TRBJ1-1
D gene: -
CDR3 DNA: TGTGCCATCAGGGCCTTTCAGGGAAAGGACACTGAAGCTTTCTTT
CDR3 protein: CAIRAFQGKDTEAFF

clone size: -
V gene: TRBV25-1
J gene: TRBJ2-7
D gene: -
CDR3 DNA: TGTGCCAGCAGTGAAACGGGGTTCCAGTACTTC
CDR3 protein: CASSETGFQYF

clone size: many
V gene: TRBV12-3/TRBV12-4
J gene: TRBJ2-1
D gene: TRBD2
CDR3 DNA: TGTGCCAGCAGTGGTCAGCGGGGCAGCTCCTACAATGAGCAGTTCTTC
CDR3 protein: CASSGQRGSSYNEQFF

clone size: few
V gene: TRBV4-1
J gene: TRBJ1-5
D gene: TRBD1
CDR3 DNA: TGCGCCAGCAGCCAAGGGGGGACAGTTGGCAATCAGCCCCAGCATTTT
CDR3 protein: CASSQGGTVGNQPQHF

clone size: -
V gene: TRBV5-6
J gene: TRBJ1-2
D gene: -
CDR3 DNA: TGTGCCAGCAGCCCGATGGGGGGTGGCTACACCTTC
CDR3 protein: CASSPMGGGYTF

clone size: -
V gene: TRBV5-1
J gene: TRBJ1-3
D gene: TRBD1
CDR3 DNA: TGCGCCAGCTCCGGGACAGGGTCTGGAAACACCATATATTTT
CDR3 protein: CASSGTGSGNTIYF

clone size: many
V gene: TRBV7-6
J gene: TRBJ1-1
D gene: -
CDR3 DNA: TGTGCCAGCAGCTTATCGGGAGTTGGTGAAGCTTTCTTT
CDR3 protein: CASSLSGVGEAFF

clone size: -
V gene: TRBV4-1
J gene: TRBJ2-3
D gene: TRBD2
CDR3 DNA: TGCGCCAGCAGCCAAGAAAGGGCTAGCGGGACTACAGATACGCAGTATTTT
CDR3 protein: CASSQERASGTTDTQYF

clone size: few
V gene: TRBV7-2
J gene: TRBJ2-3
D gene: TRBD1
CDR3 DNA: TGTGCCAGCAGCAAACAGGGGGGAGGCACAGATACGCAGTATTTT
CDR3 protein: CASSKQGGGTDTQYF

clone size: few
V gene: TRBV10-3
J gene: TRBJ2-6
D gene: -
CDR3 DNA: TGTGCCATCTTGAGTTCTCCCCTTGGCTCTGGGGCCAACGTCCTGACTTTC
CDR3 protein: CAILSSPLGSGANVLTF

clone size: few
V gene: TRBV3-1
J gene: TRBJ1-1
D gene: -
CDR3 DNA: TGTGCCAGCAGCCGAATTGACAGAAACACTGAAGCTTTCTTT
CDR3 protein: CASSRIDRNTEAFF

clone size: few
V gene: TRBV12-3/TRBV12-4
J gene: TRBJ2-5
D gene: TRBD2
CDR3 DNA: TGTGCCAGCAGGGACAGGGGACTAGCGGGCCCGGCCCTGGAGACCCAGTACTTC
CDR3 protein: CASRDRGLAGPALETQYF

clone size: -
V gene: TRBV12-3/TRBV12-4
J gene: TRBJ2-7
D gene: TRBD1
CDR3 DNA: TGTGCCAGCAGTCCACAGGACAGGGCCTCCTACGAGCAGTACTTC
CDR3 protein: CASSPQDRASYEQYF

clone size: -
V gene: TRBV7-2
J gene: TRBJ2-1
D gene: -
CDR3 DNA: TGTGCCAGCAGCTTAGGGGTCGGTGCTGGGAATGAGCAGTTCTTC
CDR3 protein: CASSLGVGAGNEQFF